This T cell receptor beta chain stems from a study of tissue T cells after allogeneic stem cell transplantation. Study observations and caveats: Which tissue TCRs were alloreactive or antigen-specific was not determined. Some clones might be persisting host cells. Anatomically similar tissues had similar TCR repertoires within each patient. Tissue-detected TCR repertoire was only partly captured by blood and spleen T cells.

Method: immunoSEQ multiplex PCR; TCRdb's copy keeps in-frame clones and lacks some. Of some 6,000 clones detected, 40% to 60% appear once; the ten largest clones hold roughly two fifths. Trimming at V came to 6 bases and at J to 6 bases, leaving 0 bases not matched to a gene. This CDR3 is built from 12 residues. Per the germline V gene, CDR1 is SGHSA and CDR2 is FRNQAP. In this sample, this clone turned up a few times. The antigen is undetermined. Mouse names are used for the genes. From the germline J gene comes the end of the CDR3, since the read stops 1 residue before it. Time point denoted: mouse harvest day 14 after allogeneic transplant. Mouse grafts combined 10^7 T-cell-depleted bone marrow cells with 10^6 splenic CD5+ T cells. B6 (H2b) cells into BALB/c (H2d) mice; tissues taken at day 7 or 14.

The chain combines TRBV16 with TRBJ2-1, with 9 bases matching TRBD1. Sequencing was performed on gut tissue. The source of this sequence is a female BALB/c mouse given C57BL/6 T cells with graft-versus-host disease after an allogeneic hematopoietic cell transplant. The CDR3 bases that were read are TGTGCAAGCAGGGACAGGGGTGCTGAGCAGTTC. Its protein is CASRDRGAEQF. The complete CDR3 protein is CASRDRGAEQFF.